The 3 T cell receptor beta chains presented below share a single source sample, sequenced in a study of cytomegalovirus exposure and HLA in healthy donors. PCR involved 60 Vbeta and 13 Jbeta primers. Method: immunoSEQ multiplex PCR; TCRdb's copy keeps in-frame clones and lacks some. Here the sample spans around 140,000 clones, about 74% being singletons. Sequencing input: PBMCs. The receptors come from a woman aged 60-75 years in good health and CMV-seronegative.

V usage is TRBV19 and J usage is TRBJ2-6; D remains ambiguous. CDR3 length: 15 residues. Trimming cost V 5 bases and J 0 bases, with 8 bases left between them. Germline V lookup: CDR1 LNHDA, CDR2 SQIVND (reference sequence). CDR3 nucleotides: TGTGCCAGTAGTCCCCTCCGCTCTGGGGCCAACGTCCTGACTTTC. This translates into CASSPLRSGANVLTF.

In its sample, this clone was seen a few times. The CDR3 loop reads CASSLPATNEKLFF. The CDR3 DNA follows: TGTGCCAGCAGTTTACCAGCAACTAATGAAAAACTGTTTTTT. This chain links TRBV28 with TRBJ1-4, with D unclear. Germline assignment: CDR1 MDHEN and CDR2 SYDVKM. Trimming removed 2 bases at V and 0 bases at J, with 4 bases between. This CDR3 spans 14 amino acids.

The genes are TRBV18 and TRBJ2-2; D might be TRBD1 (6 bases). Germline V lookup: CDR1 KGHSH, CDR2 LQKENI. This CDR3 contains 15 residues. V lost 5 bases and J 1 base, leaving 11 bases between the germline ends. DNA for the CDR3: TGTGCCAGCTCATCGACAGGACTGAACACCGGGGAGCTGTTTTTT. Its translation: CASSSTGLNTGELFF.